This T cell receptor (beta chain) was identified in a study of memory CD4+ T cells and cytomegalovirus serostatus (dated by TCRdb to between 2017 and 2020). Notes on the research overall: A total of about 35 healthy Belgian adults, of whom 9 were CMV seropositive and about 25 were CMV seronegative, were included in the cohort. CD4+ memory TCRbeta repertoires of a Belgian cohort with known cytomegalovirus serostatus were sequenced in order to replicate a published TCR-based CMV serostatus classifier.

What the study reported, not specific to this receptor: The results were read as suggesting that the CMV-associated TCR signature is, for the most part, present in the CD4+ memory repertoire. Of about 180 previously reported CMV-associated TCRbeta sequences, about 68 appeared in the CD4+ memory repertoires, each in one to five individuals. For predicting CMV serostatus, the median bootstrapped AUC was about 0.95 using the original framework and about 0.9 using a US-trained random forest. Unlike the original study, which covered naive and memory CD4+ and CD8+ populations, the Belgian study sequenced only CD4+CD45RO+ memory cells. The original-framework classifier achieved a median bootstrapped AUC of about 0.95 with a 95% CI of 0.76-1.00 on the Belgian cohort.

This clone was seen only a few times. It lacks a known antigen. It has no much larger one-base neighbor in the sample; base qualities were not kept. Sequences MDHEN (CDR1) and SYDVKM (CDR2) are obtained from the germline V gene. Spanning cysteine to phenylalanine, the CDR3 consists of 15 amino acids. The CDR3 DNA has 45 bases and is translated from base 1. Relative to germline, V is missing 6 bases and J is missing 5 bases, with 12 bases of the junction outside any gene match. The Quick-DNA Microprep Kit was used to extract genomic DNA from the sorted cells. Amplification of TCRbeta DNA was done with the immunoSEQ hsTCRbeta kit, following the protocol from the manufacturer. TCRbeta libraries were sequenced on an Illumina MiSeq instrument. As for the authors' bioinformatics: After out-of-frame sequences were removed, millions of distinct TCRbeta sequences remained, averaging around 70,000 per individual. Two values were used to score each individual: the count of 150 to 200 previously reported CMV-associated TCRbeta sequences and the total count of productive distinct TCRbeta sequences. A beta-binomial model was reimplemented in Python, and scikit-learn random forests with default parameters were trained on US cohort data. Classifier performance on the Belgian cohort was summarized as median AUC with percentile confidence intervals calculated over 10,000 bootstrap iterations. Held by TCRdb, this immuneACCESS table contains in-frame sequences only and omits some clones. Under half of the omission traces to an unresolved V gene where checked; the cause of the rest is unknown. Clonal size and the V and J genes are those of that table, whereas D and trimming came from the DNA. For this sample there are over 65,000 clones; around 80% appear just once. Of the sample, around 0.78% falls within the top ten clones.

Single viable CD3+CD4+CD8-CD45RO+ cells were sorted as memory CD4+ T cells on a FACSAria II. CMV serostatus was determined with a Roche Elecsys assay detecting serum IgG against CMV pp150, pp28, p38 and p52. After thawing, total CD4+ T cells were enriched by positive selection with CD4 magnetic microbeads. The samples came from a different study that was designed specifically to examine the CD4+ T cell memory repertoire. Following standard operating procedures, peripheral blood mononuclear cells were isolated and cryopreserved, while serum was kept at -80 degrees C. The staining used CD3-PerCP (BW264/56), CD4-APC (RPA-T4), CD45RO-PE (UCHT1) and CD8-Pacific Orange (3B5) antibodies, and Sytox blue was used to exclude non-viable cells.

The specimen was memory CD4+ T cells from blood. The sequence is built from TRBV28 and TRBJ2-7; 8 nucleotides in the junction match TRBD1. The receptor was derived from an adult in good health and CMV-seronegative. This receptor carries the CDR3 CASSTPSRGLNEQYF. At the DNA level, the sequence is TGTGCCAGCAGCACCCCGTCCAGGGGGCTTAACGAGCAGTACTTC.